The TCR beta chain described here comes from a study of shared clonotypes between healthy human individuals. Study overall: Each donor's CD4 naive and CD4 memory cells filled three plates apiece, CD8 naive two, and CD8 memory one.

V shed 5 bases and J shed 3 bases, with 14 bases lying between them. The CDR3 is 15 amino acids. Germline CDR1 SEHNR, CDR2 FQNEAQ (reference sequence). Positively selected for CCR7, the CD45RO-negative cells used as naive CD8 cells excluded terminally differentiated effector memory CD45RA+ cells. Nashville, Tennessee was home to all donors, each a Caucasian adult. General observations from the study: Clonotypes not shared had lower generation probabilities than those common to all four donors.

In the original processing: ImmunoSEQ output lacked quality scores and full-length reads, limiting matched filtering. Here immunoSEQ multiplex PCR was the method, and the copy in TCRdb shows in-frame clones only, minus some. That table gives V, J and clone size, and the DNA gave D and trimming. The table records roughly 770,000 clones, about 96% of them present only once. Details on this clone: What it binds is unknown.

This chain links TRBV7-9 with TRBJ2-1; possible D gene TRBD1, 6 bases. The TCR sequence derives from a young man in good health. Sequenced input: naive CD8+ T cells sorted from blood. CDR3 in DNA: TGTGCCAGCAGCGACCGACAGGAAGTCTACAATGAGCAGTTCTTC. It specifies CASSDRQEVYNEQFF.